Listed below are T cell receptor beta chains from one sample, sequenced in a study of vaccination effects on CD4 cells after COVID-19. The data were produced by immunoSEQ multiplex PCR, yet TCRdb's version contains in-frame clones alone and is incomplete. This sample has over 45,000 clones, with 55% to 75% found just once. Their specific antigens are unknown. Sequencing was performed on CD4+ T cells from PBMCs cultured without peptide, taken after COVID-19 vaccination. Receptors were obtained from a human donor who received a COVID-19 vaccine. Each CDR3 is given with its conserved first and last residue. Fields, in order: V gene, J gene, D gene, clone size, CDR3 DNA, CDR3 protein. A D gene is named only where the DNA matches it firmly. Rows give clone size only sometimes, using once, few, many, or a class for an expanded clone.

TRBV9	TRBJ1-5	.	few	TGTGCCAGCAGTCCTAACATCGGTAGCAATCAGCCCCAGCATTTT	CASSPNIGSNQPQHF
TRBV30	TRBJ1-2	.	few	TGTGCCCGGCGAGAGGGGCCGTCATATGGCTACACCTTC	CARREGPSYGYTF
TRBV5-1	TRBJ1-2	TRBD1	.	TGCGCCAGCAGCTCGGCGACCGGGACAGGGGAAGGCTACACCTTC	CASSSATGTGEGYTF
TRBV3-1/TRBV3-2	TRBJ2-1	TRBD2	.	TGTGCCAGCTCCCCAGCGGGGGTATCCTACAATGAGCAGTTCTTC	CASSPAGVSYNEQFF
TRBV14	TRBJ1-6	TRBD1	.	TGTGCCAGCAGCCAATCCTCAGGGGGCCTATCACCCCTCCACTTT	CASSQSSGGLSPLHF
TRBV18	TRBJ2-7	.	.	TGTGCCAGCTCACCAGACCTAGGGGAGCAGTACTTC	CASSPDLGEQYF
TRBV6-6	TRBJ1-1	TRBD1	few	TGTGCCAGCAGTCTACAGGGGACCGCTGAAGCTTTCTTT	CASSLQGTAEAFF
TRBV6-1	TRBJ1-6	.	.	TGTGCCAGCAGTGAACTACTTTCGAGAGATAATTCACCCCTCCACTTT	CASSELLSRDNSPLHF
TRBV20-1	TRBJ2-7	.	.	TGCAGTGCTAGTCCGACTAGTAGTACCTACGAGCAGTACTTC	CSASPTSSTYEQYF
TRBV19	TRBJ2-1	.	once	TGTGCCAGTAGCCCCGACTTCACCTACCCCAATGAGCAGTTCTTC	CASSPDFTYPNEQFF
TRBV15	TRBJ1-1	.	.	TGTGCCACCAGCAGAGATCAGGGATCAGCTTTCTTT	CATSRDQGSAFF
TRBV6-5	TRBJ1-2	.	.	TGTGCCAGCAGCGGGCACTATGGCTACACCTTC	CASSGHYGYTF
TRBV5-1	TRBJ2-3	.	.	TGCGCCAGCAGCTCAATAGCGGAGAGCACAGATACGCAGTATTTT	CASSSIAESTDTQYF
TRBV2	TRBJ1-1	.	.	TGTGCCAGCAGAAAAGACGGAGCAATCTTGAACACTGAAGCTTTCTTT	CASRKDGAILNTEAFF
TRBV11-3	TRBJ2-6	.	.	TGTGCCAGCAGCCCAGACGGGGACAAGACTCGCTCTGGGGCCAACGTCCTGACTTTC	CASSPDGDKTRSGANVLTF
TRBV7-9	TRBJ2-1	TRBD1	.	TGTGCCAGCAGCTCCCGGGACAGGGGACAGAACAGTGAGCAGTTCTTC	CASSSRDRGQNSEQFF
TRBV2	TRBJ2-5	.	.	TGTGCCAGCAGCGACCTTGACAGGAACCAAGAGACCCAGTACTTC	CASSDLDRNQETQYF
TRBV14	TRBJ1-6	.	.	TGTGCCAGCAGCCAAGATCTTGGTAGGACTAGGATTAATTCACCCCTCCACTTT	CASSQDLGRTRINSPLHF
TRBV19	TRBJ1-2	TRBD1	once	TGTGCCAGTAGAGGGACAGGGTATGGCTACACCTTC	CASRGTGYGYTF
TRBV6-1	TRBJ2-2	TRBD2	few	TGTGCCAGCAGTGAAGCTAGCGGGAGCACCGGGGAGCTGTTTTTT	CASSEASGSTGELFF
TRBV3-1/TRBV3-2	TRBJ2-1	TRBD2	few	TGTGCCAGCAGCTTCAGGGAGGGCAATGAGCAGTTCTTC	CASSFREGNEQFF
TRBV6-1	TRBJ1-5	TRBD1	.	TGTGCCAGCAGTGACCAGGGAGGGGGCGGTCAGCCCCAGCATTTT	CASSDQGGGGQPQHF
TRBV7-2	TRBJ2-7	TRBD2	.	TGTGCCAGCAGCCCCGGACTAGCGGGTGCCTACGAGCAGTACTTC	CASSPGLAGAYEQYF
TRBV6-5	TRBJ2-1	.	.	TGTGCCAGCGGAGAAACTAGATTGTTCTTC	CASGETRLFF
TRBV10-3	TRBJ1-1	.	.	TGTGCCACATATTCGGGTACGGACACTGAAGCTTTCTTT	CATYSGTDTEAFF
TRBV5-1	TRBJ2-5	TRBD2	.	TGCGCCAGCAGCTTCGGGACTAGCGGGAAACCCCCTCAAGAGACCCAGTACTTC	CASSFGTSGKPPQETQYF
TRBV6-5	TRBJ1-1	.	.	TGTGCCAGCAGCCTTTCGGGGGGGCGCGCTGAAGCTTTCTTT	CASSLSGGRAEAFF
TRBV5-1	TRBJ1-3	.	.	TGCGCCAGCAGCTTGGGAGGGATCTCTGGAAACACCATATATTTT	CASSLGGISGNTIYF
TRBV5-6	TRBJ1-1	.	.	TGTGCCAGCACCATGGGGGACGCTAGGGGCACTGAAGCTTTCTTT	CASTMGDARGTEAFF
TRBV15	TRBJ2-6	.	.	TGTGCCACCAGCGTCGGACAGGGGGCCAACGTCCTGACTTTC	CATSVGQGANVLTF
TRBV29-1	TRBJ2-1	.	.	TGCAGCGTTTGGTACGGGAGTGACTACAATGAGCAGTTCTTC	CSVWYGSDYNEQFF
TRBV7-9	TRBJ2-5	.	few	TGTGCCAGCAGCTTATCAGGGGGAGGGCAAGGATCCCAGTACTTC	CASSLSGGGQGSQYF
TRBV20-1	TRBJ2-7	TRBD1	.	TGCAGTGCTAGTTCAACAGGGGCCCCCTACGAGCAGTACTTC	CSASSTGAPYEQYF
TRBV11-2	TRBJ1-6	TRBD1	few	TGTGCCAGCAGCTGGACAGGGGGCGAATCACCCCTCCACTTT	CASSWTGGESPLHF
TRBV25-1	TRBJ1-2	.	.	TGTGCCAGCACTGAGACAGGAGCGGACTATGGCTACACCTTC	CASTETGADYGYTF
TRBV6-5	TRBJ1-6	.	once	TGTGCCAGCAGTTACGTGAAGGATAATTCACCCCTCCACTTT	CASSYVKDNSPLHF
TRBV6-1	TRBJ1-5	.	few	TGTGCCAGCAGTGGGGGGGGCAGATTGTACGCGAGCAATCAGCCCCAGCATTTT	CASSGGGRLYASNQPQHF
TRBV7-6	TRBJ2-7	.	once	TGTGCCAGCAGCCCCCGGGGCCTTCAGGAGCAGTACTTC	CASSPRGLQEQYF
TRBV14	TRBJ2-3	.	.	TGTGCCAGCAGCCAAGATGGGGGGAGTACTTCAGATACGCAGTATTTT	CASSQDGGSTSDTQYF
TRBV24-1	TRBJ2-7	.	.	TGTGCCACCAGTGATCCCAGGGGTTACGAGCAGTACTTC	CATSDPRGYEQYF
TRBV18	TRBJ1-1	.	.	TGTGCCAGCTCACGAGGCAGGGAAGCTTTCTTT	CASSRGREAFF
TRBV5-4	TRBJ2-7	.	few	TGTGCCAGCAGCTCCCCCACAGGGTTTCACGAGCAGTACTTC	CASSSPTGFHEQYF
TRBV5-4	TRBJ2-1	TRBD2	few	TGTGCCAGCAGTTCCGGACTAGCGGGTTACAATGAGCAGTTCTTC	CASSSGLAGYNEQFF
TRBV2	TRBJ2-1	TRBD2	.	TGTGCCAGCAGGGTCGGGGGGGACAACTACAATGAGCAGTTCTTC	CASRVGGDNYNEQFF
TRBV5-5	TRBJ1-3	.	.	TGTGCCAGCAGCTTTGTGGGCTCTGGAAACACCATATATTTT	CASSFVGSGNTIYF
TRBV5-4	TRBJ2-1	.	.	TGTGCCAGCAGCCCGAACCAGGGTATCCCCAATGAGCAGTTCTTC	CASSPNQGIPNEQFF
TRBV12-3/TRBV12-4	TRBJ2-7	.	.	TGTGCCAGCAGTTTTATGGGGAACGAGCAGTACTTC	CASSFMGNEQYF
TRBV5-1	TRBJ2-3	TRBD2	.	TGCGCCAGCAGCTTGGGGACTAGCGGGGGGGCAGATAGTACGCAGTATTTT	CASSLGTSGGADSTQYF